The source of this T cell receptor beta chain is a study of T cells in Graves' hyperthyroidism and ophthalmopathy. Note on this clonotype: The antigen remains undetermined.

Using RNA transcripts as the source, TCR beta CDR3 regions were amplified. Using the HTBI primer set, a first-round RT-PCR was run on the TCR CDR3. MiXCR was run by TCRdb on the multiplex PCR reads, yielding one entry per CDR3 protein. The table lists roughly 700,000 distinct CDR3 sequences, about 14% of them singletons, with 10% in the top ten. Germline V gives CDR1 SEHNR, CDR2 FQNEAQ (reference sequence). Trimming left V 6 bases short and J 4 bases short, with 12 bases between. CDR3 size: 13 residues. Points from the study as a whole: Most thyroid clonotypes with frequency above 0.001 were detected in blood.

The receptor's source is a woman under 30 with Graves' hyperthyroidism. This chain uses TRBV7-9 with TRBJ1-2; D gene ambiguous. The sequenced sample was blood. CDR3 residues: CASSQPSVYGYTF. DNA for the CDR3: TGTGCCAGCAGTCAACCGAGTGTCTATGGCTACACCTTC.